A selection of T cell receptor beta chains follows, all from one sample in a study of CD8+ T cells in alopecia areata. The repertoire was sequenced with immunoSEQ multiplex PCR; TCRdb's copy has only in-frame clones and lacks some. Of hundreds of thousands of clones in the sample, roughly 63% are singletons; the top ten hold 0.75% to 0.95%. The source was CD4+ T cells sorted from blood, collected at roughly week 53, from a patient treated with tofacitinib. The source is a human donor with alopecia areata. Each CDR3 is given with its conserved first and last residue. D genes are given only for firm matches. Clone size is shown for a subset of rows, as once, few, many or a class of expanded clone.

J gene	D gene	clone size	CDR3 length	V gene	CDR3 protein	CDR3 DNA
TRBJ1-5	.	few	13	TRBV2	CASRPLLSQPQHF	TGTGCCAGCCGTCCCCTGTTAAGCCAGCCCCAGCATTTT
TRBJ1-2	TRBD1	.	15	TRBV15	CATSRGDRSNYGYTF	TGTGCCACCAGCAGAGGGGACAGGAGCAACTATGGCTACACCTTC
TRBJ2-2	.	.	14	TRBV6-5	CASSYSVNTGELFF	TGTGCCAGCAGTTACTCCGTTAACACCGGGGAGCTGTTTTTT
TRBJ2-5	.	.	14	TRBV7-3	CASSLNSGQETQYF	TGTGCCAGCAGCTTAAACAGCGGCCAAGAGACCCAGTACTTC
TRBJ1-4	.	.	13	TRBV30	CAWSGLAYEKLFF	TGTGCCTGGAGTGGGTTGGCCTATGAAAAACTGTTTTTT
TRBJ2-1	.	.	16	TRBV5-6	CASMVYRASSYNEQFF	TGTGCCAGCATGGTCTACAGGGCTAGCTCCTACAATGAGCAGTTCTTC
TRBJ1-2	TRBD1	.	14	TRBV27	CASSRDRSNYGYTF	TGTGCCAGCAGTAGGGACAGGAGTAACTATGGCTACACCTTC
TRBJ2-7	.	few	15	TRBV9	CASSVEGVRIYEQYF	TGTGCCAGCAGCGTAGAGGGAGTGAGAATCTACGAGCAGTACTTC
TRBJ2-5	.	.	13	TRBV7-2	CASSDWGEETQYF	TGTGCCAGCAGCGACTGGGGGGAAGAGACCCAGTACTTC
TRBJ2-5	.	.	14	TRBV7-8	CASSLASGQETQYF	TGTGCCAGCAGCTTAGCTAGCGGCCAAGAGACCCAGTACTTC
TRBJ1-2	TRBD1	.	13	TRBV29-1	CSVVGRTGNGYTF	TGCAGCGTTGTAGGGCGGACAGGGAATGGCTACACCTTC
TRBJ1-2	.	once	14	TRBV18	CASSPGEGDYGYTF	TGTGCCAGCTCACCAGGGGAGGGCGACTATGGCTACACCTTC
TRBJ1-1	.	.	11	TRBV20-1	CSARGSTEAFF	TGCAGTGCTAGAGGATCTACTGAAGCTTTCTTT
TRBJ2-3	TRBD2	.	16	TRBV4-3	CASSQDMASGLDTQYF	TGCGCCAGCAGTCAAGATATGGCTAGCGGACTAGATACGCAGTATTTT
TRBJ1-2	TRBD1	few	15	TRBV9	CASSVTGRRNYGYTF	TGTGCCAGCAGCGTGACAGGGCGGAGGAACTATGGCTACACCTTC
TRBJ1-2	.	few	12	TRBV30	CAWLSDFYGYTF	TGTGCCTGGCTCTCAGACTTCTATGGCTACACCTTC
TRBJ1-5	.	.	14	TRBV6-6	CAVSGTLSNQPQHF	TGTGCCGTGTCCGGGACACTCAGCAATCAGCCCCAGCATTTT
TRBJ2-2	TRBD1	.	18	TRBV9	CASSVAPTGVGNTGELFF	TGTGCCAGCAGCGTAGCGCCGACAGGGGTCGGGAACACCGGGGAGCTGTTTTTT
TRBJ2-2	.	.	17	TRBV15	CATSPGGPAANTGELFF	TGTGCCACCAGCCCCGGGGGCCCTGCAGCTAACACCGGGGAGCTGTTTTTT
TRBJ2-5	.	.	14	TRBV15	CATSRGQVQETQYF	TGTGCCACCAGCAGAGGACAGGTCCAAGAGACCCAGTACTTC
TRBJ1-6	.	few	13	TRBV29-1	CSVRGDFGSPLHF	TGCAGCGTTCGGGGAGATTTTGGTTCACCCCTCCACTTT
TRBJ1-6	TRBD1	.	14	TRBV7-2	CASSYDRGSAPLHF	TGTGCCAGCAGCTACGACAGGGGTTCTGCACCCCTCCACTTT
TRBJ1-6	TRBD1	few	15	TRBV9	CASSEGQGANSPLHF	TGTGCCAGCAGCGAGGGACAGGGGGCTAATTCACCCCTCCACTTT
TRBJ2-2	.	.	12	TRBV4-2	CASSPDTGELFF	TGTGCCAGCAGCCCGGATACCGGGGAGCTGTTTTTT
TRBJ2-1	.	.	13	TRBV5-1	CASTSGAGDEQFF	TGCGCCAGCACGTCGGGGGCCGGCGATGAGCAGTTCTTC
TRBJ2-4	.	.	16	TRBV30	CAWSLHRKYSKNIQYF	TGTGCCTGGAGTCTACATCGAAAGTATTCCAAAAACATTCAGTACTTC
TRBJ2-1	TRBD2	.	15	TRBV2	CASSLRTSGHNEQFF	TGTGCCAGCAGTCTACGGACTAGCGGCCACAATGAGCAGTTCTTC
TRBJ1-2	.	.	15	TRBV5-4	CASSTQGRANYGYTF	TGTGCCAGCAGCACACAGGGAAGGGCTAACTATGGCTACACCTTC
TRBJ2-1	.	.	13	TRBV5-4	CASSLAQLNEQFF	TGTGCCAGCAGCTTGGCACAGCTCAATGAGCAGTTCTTC
TRBJ2-5	TRBD2	.	14	TRBV30	CAWSPLGGAETQYF	TGTGCCTGGAGTCCGCTGGGAGGGGCAGAGACCCAGTACTTC
TRBJ1-2	.	.	12	TRBV5-4	CASSLRDYGYTF	TGTGCCAGCAGCTTGCGGGATTATGGCTACACCTTC
TRBJ1-2	TRBD1	.	16	TRBV27	CASSLSGQGSLYGYTF	TGTGCCAGCAGTTTATCGGGACAGGGTTCCCTCTATGGCTACACCTTC
TRBJ2-7	TRBD1	.	15	TRBV5-5	CASSTDWGQGYEQYF	TGTGCCAGCAGCACGGACTGGGGACAGGGATACGAGCAGTACTTC
TRBJ2-5	.	few	13	TRBV19	CASRTKGVETQYF	TGTGCCAGTAGGACCAAGGGGGTAGAGACCCAGTACTTC
TRBJ1-2	.	.	13	TRBV6-5	CASSYPQDYGYTF	TGTGCCAGCAGTTACCCACAGGACTATGGCTACACCTTC
TRBJ2-2	.	few	14	TRBV5-1	CASSPQTDTGELFF	TGCGCCAGCAGCCCCCAGACAGACACCGGGGAGCTGTTTTTT
TRBJ1-2	TRBD1	.	14	TRBV19	CASSAGQGKDGYTF	TGTGCCAGTAGTGCGGGACAGGGAAAAGATGGCTACACCTTC
TRBJ1-1	.	.	12	TRBV29-1	CSAGLAHTEAFF	TGCAGCGCTGGACTAGCTCACACTGAAGCTTTCTTT
TRBJ2-5	TRBD1	few	13	TRBV7-2	CASSGGQKETQYF	TGTGCCAGCAGCGGGGGACAGAAAGAGACCCAGTACTTC
TRBJ1-1	.	.	15	TRBV19	CASSHTGFPNTEAFF	TGTGCCAGTAGTCATACAGGGTTCCCGAACACTGAAGCTTTCTTT
TRBJ1-6	.	.	11	TRBV6-6	CASSSARTLHF	TGTGCCAGCAGTTCGGCCAGGACCCTCCACTTT
TRBJ2-6	.	.	15	TRBV27	CASSSGDAGANVLTF	TGTGCCAGCAGTTCCGGGGACGCTGGGGCCAACGTCCTGACTTTC
TRBJ1-2	TRBD1	few	18	TRBV9	CASSASPYPGQGTGGYTF	TGTGCCAGCAGCGCATCGCCCTATCCGGGACAGGGAACGGGTGGCTACACCTTC
TRBJ1-5	TRBD1	.	15	TRBV5-1	CASSLEGTGYQPQHF	TGCGCCAGCAGCTTGGAGGGGACAGGGTATCAGCCCCAGCATTTT
TRBJ2-3	TRBD2	.	15	TRBV6-1	CASSERLAGGDTQYF	TGTGCCAGCAGTGAACGTCTAGCGGGGGGAGATACGCAGTATTTT
TRBJ2-1	.	.	18	TRBV5-1	CASSLTWSRPSPYNEQFF	TGCGCCAGCAGCTTGACCTGGAGTAGACCCTCACCCTACAATGAGCAGTTCTTC
TRBJ1-1	.	.	12	TRBV30	CAGGQGGTEAFF	TGTGCCGGGGGCCAGGGTGGAACTGAAGCTTTCTTT
TRBJ2-7	.	.	15	TRBV6-5	CASRPWDLERYEQYF	TGTGCCAGCAGACCCTGGGACCTCGAGCGTTACGAGCAGTACTTC
TRBJ1-1	.	.	13	TRBV29-1	CSVAEGRYTEAFF	TGCAGCGTTGCGGAGGGCAGGTACACTGAAGCTTTCTTT
TRBJ1-4	TRBD1	.	14	TRBV27	CASSETGFTEKLFF	TGTGCCAGCAGCGAGACAGGGTTTACAGAAAAACTGTTTTTT
TRBJ2-5	TRBD2	few	13	TRBV7-2	CASRLAGEETQYF	TGTGCCAGCAGACTAGCGGGGGAAGAGACCCAGTACTTC